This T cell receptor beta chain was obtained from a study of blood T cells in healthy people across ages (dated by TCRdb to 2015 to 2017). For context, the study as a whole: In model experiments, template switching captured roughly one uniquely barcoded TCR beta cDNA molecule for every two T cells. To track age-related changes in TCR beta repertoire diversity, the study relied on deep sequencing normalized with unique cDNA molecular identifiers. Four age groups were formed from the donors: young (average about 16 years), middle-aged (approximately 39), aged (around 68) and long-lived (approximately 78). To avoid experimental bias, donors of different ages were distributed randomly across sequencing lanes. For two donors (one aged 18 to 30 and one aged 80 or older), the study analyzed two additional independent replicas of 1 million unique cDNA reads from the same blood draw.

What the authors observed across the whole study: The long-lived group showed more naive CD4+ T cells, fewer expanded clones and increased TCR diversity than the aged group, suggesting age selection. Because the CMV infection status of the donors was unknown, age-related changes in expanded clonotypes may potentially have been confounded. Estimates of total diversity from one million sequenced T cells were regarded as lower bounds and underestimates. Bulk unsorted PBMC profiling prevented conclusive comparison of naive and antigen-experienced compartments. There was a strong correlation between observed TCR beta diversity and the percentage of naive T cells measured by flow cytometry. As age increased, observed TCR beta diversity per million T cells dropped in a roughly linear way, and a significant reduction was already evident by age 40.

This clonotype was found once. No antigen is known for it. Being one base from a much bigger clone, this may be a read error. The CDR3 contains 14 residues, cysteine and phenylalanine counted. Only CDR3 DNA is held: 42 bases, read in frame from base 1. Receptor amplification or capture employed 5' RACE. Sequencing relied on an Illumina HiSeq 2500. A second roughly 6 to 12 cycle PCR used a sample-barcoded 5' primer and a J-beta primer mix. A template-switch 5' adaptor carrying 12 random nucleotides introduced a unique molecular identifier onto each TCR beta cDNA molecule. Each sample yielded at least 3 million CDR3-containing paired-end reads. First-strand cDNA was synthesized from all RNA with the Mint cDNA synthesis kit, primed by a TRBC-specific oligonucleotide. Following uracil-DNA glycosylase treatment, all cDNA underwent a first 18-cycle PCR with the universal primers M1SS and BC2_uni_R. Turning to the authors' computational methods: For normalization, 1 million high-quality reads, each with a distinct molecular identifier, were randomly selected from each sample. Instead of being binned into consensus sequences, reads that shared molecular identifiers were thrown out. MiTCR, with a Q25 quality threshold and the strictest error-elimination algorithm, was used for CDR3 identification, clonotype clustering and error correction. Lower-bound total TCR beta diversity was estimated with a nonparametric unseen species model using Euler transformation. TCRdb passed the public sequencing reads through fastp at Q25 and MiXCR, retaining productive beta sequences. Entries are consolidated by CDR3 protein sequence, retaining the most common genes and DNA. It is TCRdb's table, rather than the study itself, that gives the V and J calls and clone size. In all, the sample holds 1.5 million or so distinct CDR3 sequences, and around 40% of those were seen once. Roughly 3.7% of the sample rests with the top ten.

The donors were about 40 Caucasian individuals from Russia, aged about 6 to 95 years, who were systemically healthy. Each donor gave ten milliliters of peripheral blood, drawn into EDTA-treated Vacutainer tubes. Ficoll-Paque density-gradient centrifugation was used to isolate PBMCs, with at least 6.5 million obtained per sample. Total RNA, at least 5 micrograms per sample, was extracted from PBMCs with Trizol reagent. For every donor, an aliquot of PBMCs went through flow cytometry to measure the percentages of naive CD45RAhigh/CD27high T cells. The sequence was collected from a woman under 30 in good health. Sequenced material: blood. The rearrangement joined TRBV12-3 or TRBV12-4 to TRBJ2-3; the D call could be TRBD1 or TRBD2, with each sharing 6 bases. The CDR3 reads CASSFGGDTDMQYF. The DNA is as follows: TGTGCCAGCAGTTTTGGCGGGGACACAGATATGCAGTATTTT.